The next 20 T cell receptor beta chains were all read from a single sample in a study of technical replicates of blood from several donors. Produced via immunoSEQ multiplex PCR; TCRdb's table is partial and in-frame only. The repertoire holds about 97,000 clones, with around 96% as singletons. What was sequenced was T cells isolated from PBMCs. The receptors derive from a human donor in good health.

The rearrangement uses TRBV7-8 and TRBJ2-4; 9 bases are shared with TRBD1. Germline assignment: CDR1 SGHVS and CDR2 FQNEAQ. V lost 5 bases and J lost 3; bases outside the gene matches: 5. This CDR3 is built from 15 residues. The CDR3 DNA reads TGTGCCAGCAGCCCCAACAGGGGGCTCAAAAACATTCAGTACTTC. Its translation: CASSPNRGLKNIQYF.

J is TRBJ2-1 and V is TRBV28, with TRBD2 identical over 12 bases. Germline V gene data show CDR1 as MDHEN and CDR2 as SYDVKM. Losses at the gene ends were 6 bases for V and 8 bases for J; bases not matched to a gene: 8. The CDR3 is 15 amino acids. The CDR3 here is CASRNLAGGRDEQFF. In DNA form, the CDR3 reads TGTGCCAGCAGGAATCTAGCGGGAGGGAGAGATGAGCAGTTCTTC.

This chain connects TRBV7-2 to TRBJ1-5; TRBD1 might be the D (5 bases). This CDR3 spans 13 amino acids. The V end was cut by 1 base, the J end by 5 bases, with 6 bases between. Germline CDR1 is SGHTA and CDR2 is FQGNSA. CDR3 amino acids: CASSLGRDQPQHF. CDR3 DNA: TGTGCCAGCAGCTTAGGCAGGGATCAGCCCCAGCATTTT.

The chain couples TRBV27 to TRBJ1-5; the D is unclear. The length of the CDR3 is 16 residues. Trimming took 1 base from V and 3 from J, leaving 13 bases between them. Germline V lookup: CDR1 MNHEY, CDR2 SMNVEV (reference sequence). The CDR3 loop is CASSLYSAGNNQPQHF. The CDR3 DNA follows: TGTGCCAGCAGTTTATATTCGGCGGGGAACAATCAGCCCCAGCATTTT.

This chain connects TRBV9 to TRBJ1-3; D remains ambiguous. CDR3 length equals 16 residues. V shed 1 base and J shed 0 bases, with 11 bases lying between them. From germline, CDR1 is SGDLS and CDR2 YYNGEE. This CDR3 is CASSVSFGLSGNTIYF. As DNA, the CDR3 is TGTGCCAGCAGCGTAAGCTTTGGGCTCTCTGGAAACACCATATATTTT.

The rearrangement links TRBV5-4 to TRBJ2-3; 12 positions agree with TRBD2. V lost 0 bases to trimming and J lost 5 bases; unmatched junction nucleotides: 4. This CDR3 is 16 amino acids long. Looked up from germline, CDR1 is SGHNT and CDR2 is YYREEE (reference sequence). The CDR3 is CASSLGLAGVRDTQYF. Here the CDR3 DNA reads TGTGCCAGCAGCTTGGGACTAGCGGGAGTAAGAGATACGCAGTATTTT.

The V call is TRBV21-1, the J call TRBJ2-7; the table calls TRBD2, which could not be checked here. TRBV21-1 is a pseudogene. The CDR3 length is 12 residues. This CDR3 reads CARSNPTYEQYF. The CDR3 nucleotides read TGTGCCCGATCTAACCCAACCTACGAGCAGTACTTC.

The chain has TRBV10-1 and TRBJ2-1, with TRBD2 identical over 14 bases. This CDR3 spans 17 amino acids. Germline-derived CDR1 and CDR2 are WNHNN and SYGVQD (reference sequence). The V gene end was trimmed by 5 bases and the J gene end by 0 bases; junction bases not matched to a gene: 3. The CDR3, as DNA: TGCGCCAGCAGTAGCGGGACTAGCGGGAGCTCCTACAATGAGCAGTTCTTC. Translating it yields CASSSGTSGSSYNEQFF.

The genes are TRBV18 and TRBJ1-2; 7 bases are shared with TRBD1. The CDR3 length is 15 residues. The germline gives CDR1 KGHSH, CDR2 LQKENI. The V gene end was trimmed by 6 bases and the J gene end by 5 bases; junction bases not matched to a gene: 12. The CDR3 loop is CASSLSGQTYYGYTF. The DNA for the CDR3 is TGTGCCAGCTCTCTATCGGGACAGACTTATTATGGCTACACCTTC. Full variable domain (remainder filled in from reference TRBV18 and TRBJ1-2): NAGVMQNPRHLVRRRGQEARLRCSPMKGHSHVYWYRQLPEEGLKFMVYLQKENIIDESGMPKERFSAEFPKEGPSILRIQQVVRGDSAAYFCASSLSGQTYYGYTFGSGTRLTVV.

The chain links TRBV6-1 to TRBJ2-4; 8 bases match TRBD1. The CDR3 is 12 amino acids. The germline V gene encodes CDR1 MNHNS and CDR2 SASEGT. The trim removed 2 bases at V and 13 bases at J, leaving 4 bases unmatched. The CDR3 reads CASSEYRGEQYF. For the CDR3, the DNA is TGTGCCAGCAGTGAATACAGGGGGGAACAGTACTTC.

The CDR3 sequence is CASSASGSTDTQYF. The DNA of the CDR3 is TGTGCCAGCAGCGCCAGCGGGAGCACAGATACGCAGTATTTT. This chain connects TRBV9 to TRBJ2-3; tentatively, D is TRBD2 (6 bases). From germline, CDR1 is SGDLS and CDR2 YYNGEE. There are 14 residues in the CDR3. V shed 3 bases and J shed 0 bases, with 8 bases lying between them.

The chain is built from TRBV5-1 and TRBJ1-2; D is uncertain. Deletions cut 5 bases from V and 1 base from J, with 18 bases between. The CDR3 length is 16 residues. Germline CDR1 reads SGHRS; CDR2 reads YFSETQ. The CDR3 DNA sequence: TGCGCCAGCAGGGCGGGAAGCTCAGCGCTTAACTATGGCTACACCTTC. Its translation is CASRAGSSALNYGYTF.

The genes are TRBV6-5 and TRBJ2-5; D is perhaps TRBD2 (5 bases). The germline CDR1 and CDR2 sequences are MNHEY and SVGAGI. The CDR3 loop spans 13 amino acids. V lost 5 bases, J lost 5 bases, and 12 bases lay in between. The CDR3 sequence: CASSRERRETQYF. CDR3 DNA sequence: TGTGCCAGCAGTAGGGAGCGGCGGGAGACCCAGTACTTC.

This chain links TRBV6-1 with TRBJ2-7, with TRBD1 matching 8 bases. V lost 0 bases to trimming and J lost 4 bases; unmatched junction nucleotides: 5. There are 15 residues in the CDR3. Germline lookup yields CDR1 MNHNS and CDR2 SASEGT. CDR3 residues: CASSEAGQAPYEQYF. The CDR3 DNA follows: TGTGCCAGCAGTGAAGCGGGACAGGCCCCTTACGAGCAGTACTTC.

Concerning this clone: This CDR3 is also generated by other DNA sequences in the sample. The V and J genes are TRBV7-3 and TRBJ2-7; D gene unclear. The CDR3 runs to 13 residues. Germline values: CDR1 SGHTA, CDR2 FQGTGA. V lost 2 bases and J 3 bases, leaving 8 bases between the germline ends. In nucleotides, the CDR3 is TGTGCCAGCAGCTTAGCGGAGAGCTACGAGCAGTACTTC. Its protein product is CASSLAESYEQYF.

The chain recombines TRBV11-2 with TRBJ1-1; D possibly corresponds to TRBD1 (5 bases). From germline, CDR1 is SGHAT and CDR2 FQNNGV. This CDR3 is 13 amino acids long. Between the trimmed V and J ends, which lost 5 bases and 6 bases, there was a span of 13 bases. CDR3 sequence: CASSVSRGAEAFF. The CDR3 coding sequence is TGTGCCAGCAGCGTAAGCCGGGGGGCTGAAGCTTTCTTT.

V gene TRBV5-1 combines with J gene TRBJ1-4; no definite D call. The CDR3 is 14 amino acids. Germline V gives CDR1 SGHRS, CDR2 YFSETQ. Trimming removed 0 bases from V and 3 bases from J, with 6 bases in between. CDR3 amino acids: CASSLDSSNEKLFF. As DNA, the CDR3 is TGCGCCAGCAGCTTGGACAGTTCTAATGAAAAACTGTTTTTT.

The rearrangement joins TRBV5-4 to TRBJ2-2, with D perhaps TRBD2 (6 bases). Germline V gives CDR1 SGHNT, CDR2 YYREEE (reference sequence). The V end was cut by 5 bases, the J end by 1 base, with 12 bases between. This CDR3 spans 15 amino acids. The CDR3 reads CASREGGMNTGELFF. CDR3 in DNA: TGTGCCAGCAGGGAGGGAGGTATGAACACCGGGGAGCTGTTTTTT.

The chain couples TRBV6-6 to TRBJ1-1; weak D call: TRBD1 (6 bases). Per the germline V gene, CDR1 is MNHNY and CDR2 is SVGAGI (reference sequence). Trimming took 7 bases from V and 4 from J, leaving 13 bases between them. CDR3 length: 13 amino acids. The CDR3: CASNNRVSTEAFF. CDR3 in DNA: TGTGCCAGCAACAACAGGGTTAGCACTGAAGCTTTCTTT.

The chain recombines TRBV15 with TRBJ2-3; possible D gene TRBD1, 6 bases. Per the germline V gene, CDR1 is LNHNV and CDR2 is YYDKDF (reference sequence). With 2 bases removed from V and 3 bases from J, the gap between germline ends came to 12 bases. This CDR3 region has 15 residues. For the CDR3, the DNA is TGTGCCACCAGCAGAAACAGGGTAGAGACAGATACGCAGTATTTT. Amino acids: CATSRNRVETDTQYF.